The entry below describes one TCR beta chain. The V gene's germline CDR1 is SQVTM and CDR2 ANQGSEA. The CDR3 runs 14 residues. V was pared by 2 bases and J by 2 bases, with 12 bases between. This entry belongs to a study of blood T cell repertoires in COVID-19. Study-wide background: Acute-phase and convalescent COVID-19 samples originated in the United States, Italy and Spain. PBMCs, B-cell-depleted T cells, or T cells were the source of the cDNA or gDNA that made up the material.

In the authors' workflow: The authors estimated nucleated cell counts from reference gene primer amplification. Here immunoSEQ multiplex PCR was the method, and the copy in TCRdb shows in-frame clones only, minus some. Clone size and V and J calls were adopted from that table, with D and trimming inferred from the DNA. This table holds 72,000 or so clones, approximately 88% found once. V usage is TRBV29-1 and J usage is TRBJ1-2; D uncertain. This clonotype originated in a man between 50 and 59 years old with active COVID-19. Sequencing used peripheral blood. The DNA for the CDR3 is TGCAGCGTTGAAAATGGAGGTCAGAACTATGGCTACACCTTC. Residues: CSVENGGQNYGYTF.